Following are 10 T cell receptor beta chains from one sample sequenced in a study of beta chain features in type 1 diabetes. Reverse transcribing all isolated RNA meant expressed TCRB transcripts were sequenced. The protocol was immunoSEQ multiplex PCR, while the TCRdb copy is restricted to in-frame clones and leaves out a portion. The sample yields hundreds of thousands of clones, roughly a sixth seen once. The specimen was naive CD4+ T cells from blood. These receptors were obtained from a man between 18 and 29 years old in good health.

The CDR3 region is CASQSSSSSYNSPLHF. Here the CDR3 DNA reads TGTGCCAGCCAAAGCAGCTCGAGCTCCTATAATTCACCCCTCCACTTT. The J gene is TRBJ1-6, the V gene TRBV6-6; D not resolved. This CDR3 spans 16 amino acids. Trimming removed 8 bases at V and 0 bases at J, with 14 bases between. CDR1 and CDR2 (germline): MNHNY, SVGAGI (reference sequence).

This clone occurred a few times. The chain has TRBV28 and TRBJ2-7; the D gene is possibly TRBD1 (5 bases). Germline CDR1 MDHEN, CDR2 SYDVKM. This CDR3 is built from 15 residues. Trimming removed 4 bases from V and 2 bases from J, with 15 bases in between. In nucleotides, the CDR3 is TGTGCCAGCAGTTCGGGCCAAGTAGGGGCCTACGAGCAGTACTTC. The encoded protein is CASSSGQVGAYEQYF.

This clone was observed a few times. The chain recombines TRBV5-1 with TRBJ2-5; D gene uncertain. This CDR3 is built from 14 residues. V dropped 5 bases and J dropped 5 bases, with 16 bases sitting between them. The V gene's germline CDR1 is SGHRS and CDR2 YFSETQ. CDR3 loop: CASRMTPTRETQYF. CDR3 nucleotide sequence: TGCGCCAGCAGAATGACACCAACGCGGGAGACCCAGTACTTC. The entire variable domain, with the rest obtained from reference TRBV5-1 and TRBJ2-5, is as follows: KAGVTQTPRYLIKTRGQQVTLSCSPISGHRSVSWYQQTPGQGLQFLFEYFSETQRNKGNFPGRFSGRQFSNSRSEMNVSTLELGDSALYLCASRMTPTRETQYFGPGTRLLVL.

J is TRBJ2-5 and V is TRBV27; 8 bases fit TRBD1. Germline CDR1 is MNHEY and CDR2 is SMNVEV (reference sequence). V lost 5 bases, J lost 5 bases, and 7 bases stayed unmatched. The CDR3 has 14 amino acids. CDR3 amino acids: CASSVDYRGETQYF. DNA of the CDR3: TGTGCCAGCAGTGTAGACTACAGGGGGGAGACCCAGTACTTC.

This clone was counted only a few times. This rearrangement joins TRBV30 to TRBJ2-1; D assignment may be TRBD1 or TRBD2 (6 bases each). Germline V gene data show CDR1 as GTSNPN and CDR2 as SVGIG (reference sequence). The CDR3 totals 13 residues. Trimming stripped 5 bases from V and 9 bases from J, with 17 bases between. The CDR3 DNA reads as TGTGCCTGGGCGGGACATCCCTCGATTGAGCAGTTCTTC. Its protein product is CAWAGHPSIEQFF.

DNA of the CDR3: TGCAGCGTTAAGTGGACAGGGGCAGCTTTCTTT. Protein sequence: CSVKWTGAAFF. The J gene is TRBJ1-1, the V gene TRBV29-1; 9 bases map to TRBD1. Germline V lookup: CDR1 SQVTM, CDR2 ANQGSEA. Trimming cost V 5 bases and J 10 bases; bases outside gene matches: 5. This CDR3 has 11 amino acids.

This clone was seen a few times. The chain links TRBV10-3 to TRBJ1-1; D unresolved. The V gene's germline CDR1 is ENHRY and CDR2 SYGVKD. Trimming stripped 2 bases from V and 4 bases from J, with 8 bases between. This CDR3 region has 13 residues. CDR3 bases: TGTGCCATCAGTGAGGGTGGCTCCACTGAAGCTTTCTTT. The encoded protein is CAISEGGSTEAFF.

About this clone: Other DNA sequences in this specimen translate into the identical CDR3. The chain joins TRBV18 to TRBJ2-3, with 8 bases lining up with TRBD1. The V segment lost 3 bases and the J segment 0 bases; nucleotides outside the gene matches: 2. Germline CDR1 KGHSH, CDR2 LQKENI. There are 15 residues in the CDR3. The CDR3: CASSPQGASTDTQYF. The CDR3 nucleotides read TGTGCCAGCTCACCTCAGGGGGCTAGCACAGATACGCAGTATTTT. Full variable domain (rest looked up from reference TRBV18 and TRBJ2-3): NAGVMQNPRHLVRRRGQEARLRCSPMKGHSHVYWYRQLPEEGLKFMVYLQKENIIDESGMPKERFSAEFPKEGPSILRIQQVVRGDSAAYFCASSPQGASTDTQYFGPGTRLTVL.

This clone appeared a few times. J is TRBJ1-1 and V is TRBV4-3; possible D gene TRBD1, 5 bases. Trimming took 3 bases from V and 3 from J, leaving 11 bases between them. Germline V gene sequence: CDR1 LGHNA, CDR2 YSLEER. The CDR3 spans 14 residues. The CDR3 spells CASSHLPGYTEAFF. The DNA of the CDR3 is TGCGCCAGCAGCCACCTCCCAGGGTACACTGAAGCTTTCTTT.

In its sample, this clone was seen once. The chain carries TRBV7-2 and TRBJ1-6, with D maybe TRBD1 (5 bases). CDR1 and CDR2 (germline): SGHTA, FQGNSA. The CDR3 has 15 residues. V lost 1 base and J lost 7, with 11 bases in between. CDR3 DNA sequence: TGTGCCAGCAGCTTAGAGCAGGGCAGGAATTCACCCCTCCACTTT. Its translation: CASSLEQGRNSPLHF.